The T cell receptor (beta chain) described here comes from a study of CD8 T cells in ankylosing spondylitis. This clonotype was seen repeatedly, ten times or more. The antigen is unknown. The CDR3 sequence is 16 residues long. V lost 1 base and J 5 bases, leaving 17 bases between the germline ends. TCRdb analysed the 5' RACE reads with MiXCR anew, one entry per CDR3 protein. Of roughly 220,000 distinct CDR3 sequences listed, about 11% are singletons. Overall study findings and caveats: Disease-linked clones bore a CD8+ phenotype and were relatively rare in peripheral blood. Matched ankylosing spondylitis synovial fluid reportedly showed significant enrichment of disease-linked clones. Ankylosing spondylitis blood appeared to be characterized by a TCR beta motif of roughly eight highly homologous variants. Some of these motif variants have turned up before, in reports on reactive arthritis synovial fluid and blood.

The sample was blood, either unsorted or a sorted T cell fraction (not recorded which). The sequence derives from a male donor with ankylosing spondylitis or in good health (not recorded which). The chain combines TRBV12-3 or TRBV12-4 with TRBJ1-1; D is undetermined. CDR3: CASSLGNSQAGTEAFF. Written as DNA, the CDR3 is TGTGCCAGCAGTTTAGGGAACAGTCAGGCGGGTACTGAAGCTTTCTTT.